Following are 22 T cell receptor beta chains from one sample sequenced in a study of cytomegalovirus exposure and HLA in healthy donors (dated by TCRdb to about 2017). Library preparation employed the immunoSEQ multiplex PCR assay. A mixture of 60 forward primers for TCR Vbeta segments and 13 reverse primers for TCR Jbeta segments was used in the multiplex PCR. Drawn from immuneACCESS, this table holds only the in-frame rearrangements with V and J called that TCRdb kept. Clones are partly lost; checked studies trace under half to an unresolved V gene and leave the rest unexplained. This specimen's table enumerates 75,000 to 95,000 clones. The ten largest clones take up about 5% of the sample. What was sequenced was PBMCs. These receptors originate from a man younger than 40 in good health and CMV-seronegative.

This rearrangement joins TRBV4-1 to TRBJ2-7, with a tentative D call TRBD1 (6 bases). V gave up 3 bases and J gave up 5 bases, with 17 bases separating them. The CDR3 is made up of 15 amino acids. From germline, CDR1 is MGHRA and CDR2 YSYEKL. CDR3 in amino acids: CASSHPLQGPDEQYF. The CDR3 region has the DNA TGCGCCAGCAGCCATCCTCTGCAGGGGCCCGACGAGCAGTACTTC.

As for this clone: This sample also contains other DNA sequences that code for the same CDR3. The V and J genes are TRBV27 and TRBJ1-2; 7 bases agree with TRBD1. After removal of 5 bases from V and 5 bases from J, the junction contained 5 bases not matched to a gene. This CDR3 is 13 amino acids long. Germline CDR1 and CDR2: MNHEY and SMNVEV (reference sequence). In DNA form, the CDR3 reads TGTGCCAGCAGTCCCGGGACAGTTTATGGCTACACCTTC. Its translation is CASSPGTVYGYTF.

For the CDR3, the DNA is TGCGCCAGCAGCCAAAGACAGCAAGAGACCCAGTACTTC. This codes for CASSQRQQETQYF. The chain recombines TRBV4-3 with TRBJ2-5, with D tentatively TRBD1 (5 bases). This CDR3 contains 13 residues. Germline values: CDR1 LGHNA, CDR2 YSLEER. With 2 bases removed from V and 2 bases from J, the gap between germline ends came to 6 bases.

V usage is TRBV13 and J usage is TRBJ1-2; D is possibly TRBD1 (5 bases). Germline V gene sequence: CDR1 PRHDT, CDR2 FYEKMQ (reference sequence). CDR3 length: 13 residues. V lost 2 bases to trimming and J lost 2 bases, with 6 bases between them. In nucleotides, the CDR3 is TGTGCCAGCAGCTTAACAGGAAACTATGGCTACACCTTC. Residues: CASSLTGNYGYTF.

The rearrangement joins TRBV18 to TRBJ1-1, with D possibly TRBD1 on 5 matching bases. In germline, CDR1 is KGHSH, CDR2 LQKENI. The CDR3 is made up of 14 amino acids. Trimming took 3 bases from V and 7 from J, leaving 15 bases between them. Here the CDR3 DNA reads TGTGCCAGCTCACCGGAGGGGACGACTCGTGAAGCTTTCTTT. The encoded protein is CASSPEGTTREAFF.

This rearrangement joins TRBV21-1 to TRBJ2-3; TRBD1, the table's D call, was not compared with the DNA. TRBV21-1 is described as a pseudogene. The CDR3 spans 16 residues. CDR3 in amino acids: CASSRDRGVGPDTQYF. In nucleotides, the CDR3 is TGTGCCAGCAGCCGGGACAGGGGAGTGGGCCCAGATACGCAGTATTTT.

The chain employs TRBV19 and TRBJ2-7; possible D gene TRBD2, 5 bases. This CDR3 is 15 amino acids long. The germline CDR1 and CDR2 sequences are LNHDA and SQIVND (reference sequence). Trimming stripped 1 base from V and 5 bases from J, with 15 bases between. The CDR3 here is CASSIGDTGIHEQYF. In nucleotides, the CDR3 is TGTGCCAGTAGTATAGGCGACACGGGGATCCACGAGCAGTACTTC.

The V gene is TRBV23-1, the J gene TRBJ2-7, with TRBD2 as a possible D gene (6 bases). TRBV23-1 qualifies as an ORF whose function is uncertain. With 3 bases removed from V and 10 bases from J, the gap between germline ends came to 25 bases. This CDR3 has 16 residues. The CDR3 here is CASSHATGVGFGGQYF. The CDR3 DNA sequence: TGCGCCAGCAGTCACGCCACGGGGGTGGGATTTGGCGGACAGTACTTC.

The J gene is TRBJ2-6, the V gene TRBV28; no clear D. This CDR3 is built from 15 residues. CDR1 and CDR2 from the germline V gene are MDHEN and SYDVKM. V was clipped by 5 bases and J by 1 base, with 9 bases between them. CDR3 nucleotides: TGTGCCAGCAGTCCCCGCAGTTCTGGGGCCAACGTCCTGACTTTC. Translating it yields CASSPRSSGANVLTF.

This chain uses TRBV11-3 with TRBJ1-3; D is unresolved. Germline V gene lookup returns CDR1 SGHNT and CDR2 YENEEA. The length of the CDR3 is 13 residues. V lost 4 bases and J 4 bases, leaving 8 bases between the germline ends. CDR3 coding DNA: TGTGCCAGCAGCTCCCTCCCCGGAAACACCATATATTTT. Translation gives CASSSLPGNTIYF.

The chain carries TRBV11-2 and TRBJ2-1; TRBD2 agrees at 12 bases. Germline V gene sequence: CDR1 SGHAT, CDR2 FQNNGV. This CDR3 is built from 15 residues. After removal of 3 bases from V and 8 bases from J, the junction contained 5 bases not matched to a gene. CDR3 region: CASSFGLAGGYEQFF. Written as DNA, the CDR3 is TGTGCCAGCAGCTTTGGGCTAGCGGGGGGGTATGAGCAGTTCTTC.

The chain couples TRBV7-9 to TRBJ1-1, with TRBD1 matching 7 bases. The trim removed 8 bases at V and 0 bases at J, leaving 9 bases unmatched. Germline V gene data show CDR1 as SEHNR and CDR2 as FQNEAQ (reference sequence). This CDR3 spans 15 amino acids. The CDR3: CASSRGQIMNTEAFF. The CDR3 region has the DNA TGTGCCAGCTCAAGGGGACAGATCATGAACACTGAAGCTTTCTTT. Full variable domain (missing parts from reference TRBV7-9 and TRBJ1-1): DTGVSQNPRHKITKRGQNVTFRCDPISEHNRLYWYRQTLGQGPEFLTYFQNEAQLEKSRLLSDRFSAERPKGSFSTLEIQRTEQGDSAMYLCASSRGQIMNTEAFFGQGTRLTVV.

V gene TRBV29-1 combines with J gene TRBJ1-2; D is unresolved. V lost 7 bases to trimming and J lost 7 bases, with 4 bases between them. CDR1 and CDR2 (germline): SQVTM, ANQGSEA. The CDR3 sequence is 8 residues long. In nucleotides, the CDR3 is TGCAGCGGAGGTGGCTACACCTTC. This gives the protein CSGGGYTF.

The chain recombines TRBV7-9 with TRBJ1-5; D gene unclear. Looked up from germline, CDR1 is SEHNR and CDR2 is FQNEAQ (reference sequence). This CDR3 has 13 residues. V lost 8 bases and J 2 bases, leaving 10 bases between the germline ends. CDR3 DNA sequence: TGTGCCAGCGGAGGCCAGGGCAATCAGCCCCAGCATTTT. Protein product: CASGGQGNQPQHF.

This chain uses TRBV2 with TRBJ2-7; perhaps TRBD2 as D (6 bases). Trimming cost V 2 bases and J 2 bases, with 10 bases left between them. CDR3 length equals 14 residues. Germline CDR1 reads SNHLY; CDR2 reads FYNNEI. CDR3 coding DNA: TGTGCCAGCAGTGAACAGGGAGGCGCCTACGAGCAGTACTTC. Translated, it gives CASSEQGGAYEQYF.

V usage is TRBV9 and J usage is TRBJ2-7; 14 nucleotides match TRBD2. Trimming took 4 bases from V and 5 from J; bases not matched to a gene: 8. The V gene's germline CDR1 is SGDLS and CDR2 YYNGEE. The CDR3 has 16 residues. The CDR3 reads CASSFSGTSGSNEQYF. CDR3 sequence (DNA): TGTGCCAGCAGCTTTTCCGGGACTAGCGGGAGTAACGAGCAGTACTTC.

The genes are TRBV7-9 and TRBJ2-1; 8 bases are a match to TRBD2. Germline-derived CDR1 and CDR2 are SEHNR and FQNEAQ (reference sequence). This CDR3 region has 15 residues. V lost 5 bases and J lost 6; bases outside the gene matches: 9. The CDR3 region has the DNA TGTGCCAGCAGCCGGTACAGCGGGAGCGGCAATGAGCAGTTCTTC. Amino acid sequence: CASSRYSGSGNEQFF.

The chain carries TRBV5-1 and TRBJ2-1; 8 positions agree with TRBD2. There are 14 residues in the CDR3. The germline V gene encodes CDR1 SGHRS and CDR2 YFSETQ. V shed 2 bases, J shed 4 bases, and the junction held 2 bases outside the gene matches. The DNA for the CDR3 is TGCGCCAGCAGCTTAGTAGCGGGGTACAATGAGCAGTTCTTC. It codes for CASSLVAGYNEQFF.

This CDR3 is CASTISQLNTEAFF. DNA for the CDR3: TGTGCCAGTACTATCTCACAGTTAAACACTGAAGCTTTCTTT. The chain has TRBV19 and TRBJ1-1; D not certain. V lost 7 bases to trimming and J lost 2 bases, with 14 bases between them. Looked up from germline, CDR1 is LNHDA and CDR2 is SQIVND (reference sequence). The CDR3 spans 14 residues.

This chain links TRBV5-1 with TRBJ1-1; 7 bases are shared with TRBD1. Losses at the gene ends were 9 bases for V and 0 bases for J; bases not matched to a gene: 5. Germline V CDR1 and CDR2: SGHRS, YFSETQ. CDR3 size: 13 residues. CDR3 nucleotide sequence: TGCGCCACCAGAGGGACAGTGAACACTGAAGCTTTCTTT. Its translation is CATRGTVNTEAFF.

The V and J genes are TRBV7-2 and TRBJ1-2, with D maybe TRBD1 (5 bases). V lost 5 bases and J lost 8, with 15 bases in between. CDR1 is SGHTA, CDR2 FQGNSA, per germline. This CDR3 is built from 13 residues. The CDR3 nucleotides are TGTGCCAGCAGCCTCGAAGGGGCGGACGGCTACACCTTC. It encodes CASSLEGADGYTF. Complete variable domain (other parts from reference TRBV7-2 and TRBJ1-2): GAGVSQSPSNKVTEKGKDVELRCDPISGHTALYWYRQSLGQGLEFLIYFQGNSAPDKSGLPSDRFSAERTGGSVSTLTIQRTQQEDSAVYLCASSLEGADGYTFGSGTRLTVV.

The chain recombines TRBV5-1 with TRBJ2-2; a possible D gene is TRBD2 (6 bases). The V end was cut by 0 bases, the J end by 6 bases, with 15 bases between. The CDR3 loop spans 16 amino acids. CDR1 is SGHRS, CDR2 YFSETQ, per germline. This CDR3 reads CASSLEGLLLSGELFF. CDR3 DNA: TGCGCCAGCAGCTTGGAGGGACTCCTCCTTTCCGGGGAGCTGTTTTTT.